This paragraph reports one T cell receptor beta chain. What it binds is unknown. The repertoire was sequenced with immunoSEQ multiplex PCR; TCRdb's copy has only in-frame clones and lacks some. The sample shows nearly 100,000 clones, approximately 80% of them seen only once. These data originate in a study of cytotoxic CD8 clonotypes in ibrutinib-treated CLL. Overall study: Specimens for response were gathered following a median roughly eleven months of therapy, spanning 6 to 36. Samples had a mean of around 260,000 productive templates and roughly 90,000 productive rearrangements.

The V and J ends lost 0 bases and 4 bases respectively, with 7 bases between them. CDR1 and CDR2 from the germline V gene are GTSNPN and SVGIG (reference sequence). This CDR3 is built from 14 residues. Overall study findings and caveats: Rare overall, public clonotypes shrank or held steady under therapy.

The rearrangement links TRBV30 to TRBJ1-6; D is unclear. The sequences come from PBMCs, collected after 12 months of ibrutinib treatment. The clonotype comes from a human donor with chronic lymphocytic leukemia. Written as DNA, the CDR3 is TGTGCCTGGAGTGTTGCAGGATATAATTCACCCCTCCACTTT. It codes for CAWSVAGYNSPLHF.